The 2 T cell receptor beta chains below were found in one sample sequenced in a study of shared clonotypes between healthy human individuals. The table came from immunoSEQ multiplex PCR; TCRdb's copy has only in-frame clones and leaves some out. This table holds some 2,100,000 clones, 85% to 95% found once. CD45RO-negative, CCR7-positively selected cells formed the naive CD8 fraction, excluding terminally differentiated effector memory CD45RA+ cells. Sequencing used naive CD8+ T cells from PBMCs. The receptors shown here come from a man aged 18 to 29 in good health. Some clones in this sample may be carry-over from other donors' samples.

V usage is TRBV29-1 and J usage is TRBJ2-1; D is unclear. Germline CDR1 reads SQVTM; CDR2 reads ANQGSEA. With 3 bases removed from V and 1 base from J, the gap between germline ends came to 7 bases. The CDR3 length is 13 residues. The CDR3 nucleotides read TGCAGCGTTGAGCCGCCTTCCTACAATGAGCAGTTCTTC. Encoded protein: CSVEPPSYNEQFF.

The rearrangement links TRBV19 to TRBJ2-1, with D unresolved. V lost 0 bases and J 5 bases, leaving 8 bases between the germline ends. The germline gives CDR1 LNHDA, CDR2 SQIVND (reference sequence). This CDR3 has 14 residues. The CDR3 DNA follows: TGTGCCAGTAGTATAGATATGGGGAACAATGAGCAGTTCTTC. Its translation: CASSIDMGNNEQFF.